Below, 28 T cell receptor beta chains from the same sample are listed, as sequenced in a study of early T cells in non-severe SARS-CoV-2 infection. TCRdb analysed the 5' RACE reads with MiXCR anew, one entry per CDR3 protein. The sample gives roughly 93,000 distinct CDR3 sequences, over 12% of which show up once; approximately 0.62% is in the top ten. The sequenced material came from whole blood. These receptors all stem from an adult who was a healthcare worker with PCR-confirmed SARS-CoV-2 infection or an uninfected control (not recorded which).

This clonotype showed up just a few times. V gene TRBV28 combines with J gene TRBJ1-5, with D unresolved. The CDR3 covers 15 residues. The V gene's germline CDR1 is MDHEN and CDR2 SYDVKM. V was cut by 5 bases and J by 3 bases, with 14 bases left in between. CDR3 DNA sequence: TGTGCCAGCAGTAGAAACAGAATGAACAATCAGCCCCAGCATTTT. This translates into CASSRNRMNNQPQHF.

The genes are TRBV11-2 and TRBJ2-5, with 10 nucleotides matching TRBD1. The junction had 4 bases not matched to a gene; V was cut back by 4 bases and J by 2 bases. CDR1 and CDR2 (germline): SGHAT, FQNNGV. The CDR3 loop spans 15 amino acids. The CDR3, as DNA: TGTGCCAGCAGCTCCTGGACAGGGGGGCAAGAGACCCAGTACTTC. Protein sequence: CASSSWTGGQETQYF.

This clonotype was counted a few times. CDR3 protein: CSADGQGAWETQYF. CDR3 sequence (DNA): TGCAGTGCTGATGGACAGGGGGCCTGGGAGACCCAGTACTTC. This sequence joins TRBV20-1 and TRBJ2-5; 11 bases map to TRBD1. Germline V gives CDR1 DFQATT, CDR2 SNEGSKA (reference sequence). With 5 bases clipped from V and 5 bases from J, the junction kept 7 bases outside the gene matches. This CDR3 comprises 14 residues.

The rearrangement joins TRBV7-6 to TRBJ2-3; D possibly corresponds to TRBD1 (5 bases). The CDR3 runs to 14 residues. V gave up 1 base and J gave up 2 bases, with 7 bases separating them. Germline values: CDR1 SGHVS, CDR2 FNYEAQ. The CDR3 region is CASSLGQPTDTQYF. CDR3 nucleotides: TGTGCCAGCAGCTTAGGACAGCCCACAGATACGCAGTATTTT.

J is TRBJ1-1 and V is TRBV9; weak D call: TRBD1 (5 bases). This CDR3 spans 14 amino acids. V lost 6 bases, J lost 2 bases, and 14 bases lay in between. Per the germline V gene, CDR1 is SGDLS and CDR2 is YYNGEE. The CDR3 coding sequence is TGTGCCAGCACGCAGGGTTCGCGAAACACTGAAGCTTTCTTT. Translating it yields CASTQGSRNTEAFF.

Ten or more counts support this clonotype. The rearrangement joins TRBV5-1 to TRBJ1-1; D is ambiguous. The CDR3 length is 15 residues. Between the trimmed V and J ends, which lost 2 bases and 1 base, there was a span of 12 bases. Germline CDR1 and CDR2: SGHRS and YFSETQ. The chain's CDR3 is CASSLSGPSNTEAFF. The CDR3 nucleotides read TGCGCCAGCAGCTTATCGGGCCCCTCGAACACTGAAGCTTTCTTT.

The chain is built from TRBV29-1 and TRBJ2-2, with TRBD1 matching 8 bases. The CDR3 extends over 14 amino acids. Germline assignment: CDR1 SQVTM and CDR2 ANQGSEA. V lost 5 bases to trimming and J lost 6 bases; unmatched junction nucleotides: 8. CDR3 loop: CSVQGAMRAGELFF. Written as DNA, the CDR3 is TGCAGCGTTCAGGGGGCAATGAGGGCCGGGGAGCTGTTTTTT.

The CDR3 region has the DNA TGCAGCGTTCGGACAGGGGGCGCCTATGGCTACACCTTC. It yields the protein CSVRTGGAYGYTF. This sequence joins TRBV29-1 and TRBJ1-2, with 11 bases aligning to TRBD1. Germline values: CDR1 SQVTM, CDR2 ANQGSEA. V lost 5 bases and J lost 4; bases outside the gene matches: 3. This CDR3 is built from 13 residues.

The sample holds a few counts of this clonotype. The chain employs TRBV27 and TRBJ2-1; 7 bases are a match to TRBD1. Trimming at V came to 6 bases and at J to 6 bases, leaving 8 bases not matched to a gene. Germline values: CDR1 MNHEY, CDR2 SMNVEV (reference sequence). This CDR3 is 14 amino acids long. CDR3 region: CASRTPGQPNEQFF. In DNA, the CDR3 is TGTGCCAGCAGGACTCCGGGACAGCCCAATGAGCAGTTCTTC.

This clonotype was detected ten times or more. The chain joins TRBV10-3 to TRBJ2-2; TRBD2 aligns across 8 bases. The CDR3 has 16 residues. The junction had 12 bases not matched to a gene; V was cut back by 6 bases and J by 6 bases. The germline V gene encodes CDR1 ENHRY and CDR2 SYGVKD. The CDR3 sequence is CAIRGSGGPIPGELFF. CDR3 DNA: TGTGCCATCAGGGGATCGGGGGGGCCTATCCCCGGGGAGCTGTTTTTT.

In this sample, this clonotype turned up a few times. The chain employs TRBV7-8 and TRBJ2-3; 9 positions match TRBD2. The CDR3 covers 15 residues. From germline, CDR1 is SGHVS and CDR2 FQNEAQ. Trimming took 4 bases from V and 7 from J; bases not matched to a gene: 9. The CDR3 nucleotides are TGTGCCAGCAGCTCTACTAGCGGGTTAAGTAATACGCAGTATTTT. It encodes CASSSTSGLSNTQYF. The full variable domain, with the rest looked up from reference TRBV7-8 and TRBJ2-3, is GAGVSQSPRYKVAKRGQDVALRCDPISGHVSLFWYQQALGQGPEFLTYFQNEAQLDKSGLPSDRFFAERPEGSVSTLKIQRTQQEDSAVYLCASSSTSGLSNTQYFGPGTRLTVL.

The chain has TRBV5-1 and TRBJ2-1, with a weak D call TRBD1 (6 bases). The CDR3 runs 15 residues. The V end lost 5 bases, the J end lost 6 bases, and 18 bases lay between the germline ends. Germline lookup yields CDR1 SGHRS and CDR2 YFSETQ. The CDR3 loop reads CASRAHTDSLNEQFF. The CDR3, as DNA: TGCGCCAGCAGGGCCCACACGGACAGCCTCAATGAGCAGTTCTTC.

This clonotype was detected many times. V is TRBV5-4 and J is TRBJ2-6; TRBD1 aligns across 7 bases. The CDR3 sequence is 17 residues long. After removal of 0 bases from V and 4 bases from J, the junction contained 7 bases not matched to a gene. The germline V gene has CDR1 SGHNT and CDR2 YYREEE (reference sequence). This CDR3 reads CASSLARQGRGANVLTF. CDR3 DNA: TGTGCCAGCAGCTTGGCTCGACAGGGAAGAGGGGCCAACGTCCTGACTTTC.

This clonotype was detected only a few times. Compared with germline, one end of the junction differs, possibly owing to a read error. This chain uses TRBV7-6 with TRBJ1-3; TRBD1 aligns across 7 bases. Per the germline V gene, CDR1 is SGHVS and CDR2 is FNYEAQ. The CDR3 contains 18 residues. The CDR3 bases are TGTGCCAGCAGCCGCCTCCCGACAGGGACCAGCTCTGAAAACACCATATATTTT. It translates to CASSRLPTGTSSENTIYF.

This clonotype occurred a few times. The CDR3 spells CASRGTPANTGELFF. CDR3 sequence (DNA): TGCGCCAGCAGAGGGACTCCCGCGAACACCGGGGAGCTGTTTTTT. V and J are TRBV5-1 and TRBJ2-2; D perhaps matches TRBD2 (6 bases). Trimming pared 5 bases from V and 0 bases from J, leaving 11 bases between. Germline lookup yields CDR1 SGHRS and CDR2 YFSETQ. The CDR3 is 15 residues long.

The table lists this clonotype with many counts. This chain uses TRBV20-1 with TRBJ2-3; TRBD2 aligns across 7 bases. V trimming: 3 bases; J trimming: 0 bases; junction bases outside the gene matches: 9. Germline V gene lookup returns CDR1 DFQATT and CDR2 SNEGSKA (reference sequence). The CDR3 runs 16 residues. CDR3 nucleotide sequence: TGCAGTGCTAGTCGTCGGCTAGCGGTTAGCACAGATACGCAGTATTTT. Translated, it gives CSASRRLAVSTDTQYF.

This clonotype has more than one count but fewer than ten. The chain links TRBV6-1 to TRBJ2-7; 8 nucleotides align to TRBD1. After removal of 5 bases from V and 2 bases from J, the junction contained 2 bases not matched to a gene. The CDR3 is made up of 13 amino acids. The V gene's germline CDR1 is MNHNS and CDR2 SASEGT. The DNA for the CDR3 is TGTGCCAGCAGTAGGACAGGGACCTACGAGCAGTACGTC. Protein: CASSRTGTYEQYV.

This clonotype appeared a few times. This chain connects TRBV24-1 to TRBJ2-6; TRBD2 might be the D (5 bases). Trimming stripped 2 bases from V and 1 base from J, with 11 bases between. The germline gives CDR1 KGHDR, CDR2 SFDVKD. The CDR3 extends over 17 amino acids. The CDR3 is CATSDWYSGSGANVLTF. CDR3 DNA: TGTGCCACCAGTGATTGGTACTCGGGATCTGGGGCCAACGTCCTGACTTTC.

The rearrangement joins TRBV20-1 to TRBJ1-2; tentatively, D is TRBD1 (6 bases). CDR3 size: 15 residues. Trimming left V 1 base short and J 7 bases short, with 19 bases between. Per the germline V gene, CDR1 is DFQATT and CDR2 is SNEGSKA (reference sequence). The CDR3 DNA reads TGCAGTGCTAGAGGTCGGTTTTCAATGGGGGCTGGCTACACCTTC. Its protein product is CSARGRFSMGAGYTF.

This clonotype appeared a single time. The rearrangement joins TRBV18 to TRBJ1-4; no clear D gene. CDR3 length: 14 residues. The germline V gene encodes CDR1 KGHSH and CDR2 LQKENI. Trimming cost V 3 bases and J 7 bases, with 12 bases left between them. CDR3 sequence (DNA): TGTGCCAGCTCACCTGTCACCAGTCGTGAAAAACTGTTTTTT. Translation: CASSPVTSREKLFF.

This clonotype was counted between two and nine times. The chain couples TRBV12-5 to TRBJ2-3; D ambiguous. V dropped 6 bases and J dropped 2 bases, with 6 bases sitting between them. CDR1 and CDR2 (germline): LGHNT, FRNRAP. The CDR3 sequence is 12 residues long. The CDR3 here is CASGLVTDTQYF. The CDR3 nucleotides read TGTGCTAGTGGGCTCGTCACAGATACGCAGTATTTT.

This clonotype has a count of ten or more. The rearrangement uses TRBV18 and TRBJ2-3, with D perhaps matching TRBD1 (5 bases). The CDR3 sequence is 15 residues long. Germline CDR1 reads KGHSH; CDR2 reads LQKENI. V was trimmed by 6 bases and J by 4 bases, leaving 17 bases between them. CDR3 amino acids: CASSLNLGLADTQYF. Here the CDR3 DNA reads TGTGCCAGCTCTCTAAACCTGGGGCTCGCAGATACGCAGTATTTT.

This clonotype was counted ten times or more. A junction end diverges from the germline sequence, so it may reflect a read error. The chain couples TRBV10-2 to TRBJ2-2, with TRBD1 matching over 9 bases. The CDR3 sequence is 14 residues long. CDR1 is WSHSY and CDR2 is SAAADI in the germline V gene. The CDR3 is CASGDRGNTGERFF. The CDR3 nucleotides read TGCGCCAGCGGAGACAGGGGGAACACCGGGGAGCGGTTTTTT.

The chain combines TRBV10-3 with TRBJ1-1; D is possibly TRBD1 (5 bases). Germline values: CDR1 ENHRY, CDR2 SYGVKD. Trimming took off 0 bases at V and 11 bases at J, with 10 bases between the two ends. The CDR3 length is 12 residues. The CDR3 sequence is CAISESRGTAFF. DNA for the CDR3: TGTGCCATCAGTGAGTCTCGGGGCACGGCTTTCTTT.

This clonotype was found a few times. This chain links TRBV2 with TRBJ1-2, with 7 nucleotides matching TRBD1. The V segment lost 6 bases and the J segment 9 bases; nucleotides outside the gene matches: 16. CDR1 is SNHLY, CDR2 FYNNEI, per germline. The CDR3 is made up of 15 amino acids. DNA of the CDR3: TGTGCCAGCAGGACCCCCCGGACAGGTGCTCATCGCTACACCTTC. Its protein is CASRTPRTGAHRYTF. The full variable domain, with the rest looked up from reference TRBV2 and TRBJ1-2, is EPEVTQTPSHQVTQMGQEVILRCVPISNHLYFYWYRQILGQKVEFLVSFYNNEISEKSEIFDDQFSVERPDGSNFTLKIRSTKLEDSAMYFCASRTPRTGAHRYTFGSGTRLTVV.

This clonotype has just a few counts. The chain employs TRBV2 and TRBJ2-5; 11 bases agree with TRBD2. CDR1 and CDR2 from the germline V gene are SNHLY and FYNNEI. J was trimmed by 6 bases and V by 6 bases; bases with no gene match: 9. The CDR3 length is 15 residues. Written as DNA, the CDR3 is TGTGCCAGCAGAAACAGTAGCGGGGGGGCAAAGACCCAGTACTTC. Translation: CASRNSSGGAKTQYF.

This clonotype was seen a few times. The gene calls are TRBV12-3 or TRBV12-4 and TRBJ2-3, with 14 bases fitting TRBD2. This CDR3 contains 17 residues. Trimming removed 6 bases from V and 0 bases from J; junction bases left unmatched: 5. DNA for the CDR3: TGTGCCAGCAGCCGACTAGCGGGGGGGCCTAGCACAGATACGCAGTATTTT. It specifies CASSRLAGGPSTDTQYF.

This clonotype was counted between two and nine times. The chain combines TRBV2 with TRBJ2-3, with 7 bases lining up with TRBD2. V gave up 6 bases and J gave up 4 bases; unmatched junction bases: 4. The CDR3 spans 13 residues. Germline V CDR1 and CDR2: SNHLY, FYNNEI. In nucleotides, the CDR3 is TGTGCCAGCAGGGCGGGGGTCGCAGATACGCAGTATTTT. It is translated as CASRAGVADTQYF.